The rows below give T cell receptor beta chains drawn from one sample of a study of shared clonotypes between healthy human individuals. TCRdb's copy holds only in-frame clones and misses some; the assay was immunoSEQ multiplex PCR. Altogether hundreds of thousands of clones are present, around 95% being singletons, with the ten largest covering about 0.11%. Material for sequencing was naive CD8+ T cells sorted from blood. The source of these receptors is a woman younger than 45 in good health. CDR3s include the opening cysteine and the closing phenylalanine or tryptophan. Each record gives: clone size, J gene, V gene, D gene, CDR3 protein, CDR3 DNA. The D gene is left open where the match is weak. The size entry is marked missing in some rows and otherwise reads once, few, many or a size class.

clone size: NA; J gene: TRBJ1-5; V gene: TRBV19; D gene: NA; CDR3 protein: CASSISDSNQPQHF; CDR3 DNA: TGTGCCAGTAGTATCTCAGATAGCAATCAGCCCCAGCATTTT
clone size: NA; J gene: TRBJ1-2; V gene: TRBV7-3; D gene: NA; CDR3 protein: CASSPTGSENYGYTF; CDR3 DNA: TGTGCCAGCAGCCCCACAGGGTCGGAGAACTATGGCTACACCTTC
clone size: NA; J gene: TRBJ2-7; V gene: TRBV5-8; D gene: TRBD1; CDR3 protein: CASSWDSYEQYF; CDR3 DNA: TGTGCCAGCAGCTGGGACAGCTACGAGCAGTACTTC
clone size: NA; J gene: TRBJ2-1; V gene: TRBV5-1; D gene: TRBD2; CDR3 protein: CASSPSGTSYNEQFF; CDR3 DNA: TGCGCCAGCAGCCCTAGCGGGACCTCCTACAATGAGCAGTTCTTC
clone size: once; J gene: TRBJ1-4; V gene: TRBV2; D gene: TRBD1; CDR3 protein: CASSFDQGVSEKLFF; CDR3 DNA: TGTGCCAGCAGCTTTGACCAGGGGGTATCTGAAAAACTGTTTTTT
clone size: once; J gene: TRBJ2-7; V gene: TRBV5-6; D gene: NA; CDR3 protein: CASSLALSYEQYF; CDR3 DNA: TGTGCCAGCAGCCTGGCCCTTTCCTACGAGCAGTACTTC
clone size: NA; J gene: TRBJ2-5; V gene: TRBV30; D gene: NA; CDR3 protein: CAWTRGDMETQYF; CDR3 DNA: TGTGCCTGGACCCGAGGGGACATGGAGACCCAGTACTTC
clone size: NA; J gene: TRBJ1-5; V gene: TRBV28; D gene: NA; CDR3 protein: CASSLLGGSNQPQHF; CDR3 DNA: TGTGCCAGCAGTTTATTGGGGGGAAGCAATCAGCCCCAGCATTTT
clone size: NA; J gene: TRBJ2-7; V gene: TRBV7-2; D gene: NA; CDR3 protein: CASSGRDKPYEQYF; CDR3 DNA: TGTGCCAGCAGCGGCCGGGACAAACCCTACGAGCAGTACTTC
clone size: NA; J gene: TRBJ2-4; V gene: TRBV27; D gene: TRBD1; CDR3 protein: CASSTGDGGRDIQYF; CDR3 DNA: TGTGCCAGCAGTACAGGGGACGGTGGGCGGGACATTCAGTACTTC
clone size: NA; J gene: TRBJ2-7; V gene: TRBV6-1; D gene: NA; CDR3 protein: CASSEGSSYEQYF; CDR3 DNA: TGTGCCAGCAGCGAAGGGTCCTCCTACGAGCAGTACTTC
clone size: NA; J gene: TRBJ2-3; V gene: TRBV7-2; D gene: NA; CDR3 protein: CASSPALKGGTDTQYF; CDR3 DNA: TGTGCCAGCTCACCTGCTTTAAAGGGAGGAACAGATACGCAGTATTTT
clone size: NA; J gene: TRBJ1-1; V gene: TRBV5-1; D gene: NA; CDR3 protein: CASSAKGPGEAFF; CDR3 DNA: TGCGCCAGCAGCGCGAAGGGGCCGGGTGAAGCTTTCTTT
clone size: NA; J gene: TRBJ2-2; V gene: TRBV7-6; D gene: NA; CDR3 protein: CASSLDSGELFF; CDR3 DNA: TGTGCCAGCAGCTTAGATTCCGGGGAGCTGTTTTTT
clone size: few; J gene: TRBJ2-2; V gene: TRBV27; D gene: TRBD1; CDR3 protein: CASSFQGAGELFF; CDR3 DNA: TGTGCCAGCAGTTTCCAGGGGGCCGGGGAGCTGTTTTTT
clone size: NA; J gene: TRBJ1-3; V gene: TRBV18; D gene: NA; CDR3 protein: CASSPGTKSSGNTIYF; CDR3 DNA: TGTGCCAGCTCACCGGGTACCAAGAGCTCTGGAAACACCATATATTTT
clone size: NA; J gene: TRBJ1-2; V gene: TRBV28; D gene: NA; CDR3 protein: CASSFGRQLRRKDGYTF; CDR3 DNA: TGTGCCAGCAGTTTCGGCCGTCAGTTACGTAGAAAGGATGGCTACACCTTC
clone size: NA; J gene: TRBJ1-2; V gene: TRBV19; D gene: NA; CDR3 protein: CASSIQGSIGGYTF; CDR3 DNA: TGTGCCAGTAGTATACAGGGGAGTATTGGTGGCTACACCTTC
clone size: NA; J gene: TRBJ2-1; V gene: TRBV7-8; D gene: TRBD2; CDR3 protein: CASSSTSPTEQFF; CDR3 DNA: TGTGCCAGCAGTTCGACTAGCCCGACTGAGCAGTTCTTC
clone size: NA; J gene: TRBJ2-7; V gene: TRBV28; D gene: NA; CDR3 protein: CASSFGETSYEQYF; CDR3 DNA: TGTGCCAGCAGTTTTGGGGAAACCTCCTACGAGCAGTACTTC
clone size: NA; J gene: TRBJ2-7; V gene: TRBV7-9; D gene: NA; CDR3 protein: CASSLTGASYEQYF; CDR3 DNA: TGTGCCAGCAGCTTAACCGGGGCTTCCTACGAGCAGTACTTC
clone size: NA; J gene: TRBJ2-7; V gene: TRBV5-4; D gene: NA; CDR3 protein: CASSLWDNQYEQYF; CDR3 DNA: TGTGCCAGCAGCTTGTGGGACAATCAGTACGAGCAGTACTTC
clone size: NA; J gene: TRBJ2-7; V gene: TRBV27; D gene: NA; CDR3 protein: CASSQDRTYEQYF; CDR3 DNA: TGTGCCAGCAGTCAAGACAGGACCTACGAGCAGTACTTC
clone size: NA; J gene: TRBJ1-5; V gene: TRBV19; D gene: NA; CDR3 protein: CASRTGLGNQPQHF; CDR3 DNA: TGTGCCAGTAGAACAGGGTTGGGCAATCAGCCCCAGCATTTT
clone size: NA; J gene: TRBJ2-7; V gene: TRBV27; D gene: NA; CDR3 protein: CASSLMDRGYEQYF; CDR3 DNA: TGTGCCAGCAGTTTAATGGACCGAGGCTACGAGCAGTACTTC
clone size: once; J gene: TRBJ2-3; V gene: TRBV14; D gene: NA; CDR3 protein: CASSSYLWTDTQYF; CDR3 DNA: TGTGCCAGCAGTTCCTACTTATGGACAGATACGCAGTATTTT
clone size: NA; J gene: TRBJ2-7; V gene: TRBV28; D gene: TRBD2; CDR3 protein: CASSFIGTSGLSYEQHF; CDR3 DNA: TGTGCCAGCAGTTTTATAGGGACTAGCGGGCTGTCCTACGAGCAGCACTTC
clone size: NA; J gene: TRBJ1-1; V gene: TRBV28; D gene: NA; CDR3 protein: CASRITALNTEAFF; CDR3 DNA: TGTGCCAGCAGGATCACGGCCCTGAACACTGAAGCTTTCTTT
clone size: once; J gene: TRBJ2-7; V gene: TRBV27; D gene: NA; CDR3 protein: CASSPSVWARGEQYF; CDR3 DNA: TGTGCCAGCAGTCCCTCCGTGTGGGCGAGAGGCGAGCAGTACTTC
clone size: NA; J gene: TRBJ2-1; V gene: TRBV29-1; D gene: TRBD2; CDR3 protein: CSVEGLAGGPFYNEQFF; CDR3 DNA: TGCAGCGTTGAAGGATTAGCGGGAGGACCTTTCTACAATGAGCAGTTCTTC
clone size: once; J gene: TRBJ1-5; V gene: TRBV10-3; D gene: NA; CDR3 protein: CAISEGGNNQPQHF; CDR3 DNA: TGTGCCATCAGTGAGGGAGGAAATAATCAGCCCCAGCATTTT
clone size: NA; J gene: TRBJ2-5; V gene: TRBV9; D gene: NA; CDR3 protein: CASSAEDREQYF; CDR3 DNA: TGTGCCAGCAGCGCTGAGGATAGGGAGCAGTACTTC
clone size: NA; J gene: TRBJ1-4; V gene: TRBV7-6; D gene: NA; CDR3 protein: CASSPYKAPLATNEKLFF; CDR3 DNA: TGTGCCAGCAGCCCGTACAAGGCCCCCCTTGCAACTAATGAAAAACTGTTTTTT
clone size: NA; J gene: TRBJ2-7; V gene: TRBV28; D gene: TRBD1; CDR3 protein: CASSTSHQGAVLGYEQYF; CDR3 DNA: TGTGCCAGCAGTACATCCCACCAGGGGGCGGTTCTGGGATACGAGCAGTACTTC
clone size: NA; J gene: TRBJ2-7; V gene: TRBV27; D gene: NA; CDR3 protein: CASSLNRVDEQYF; CDR3 DNA: TGTGCCAGCAGTTTAAACAGGGTAGACGAGCAGTACTTC
clone size: NA; J gene: TRBJ2-7; V gene: TRBV27; D gene: TRBD2; CDR3 protein: CASTLAGGGYEQYF; CDR3 DNA: TGTGCCAGCACCCTAGCGGGAGGAGGTTACGAGCAGTACTTC
clone size: NA; J gene: TRBJ2-4; V gene: TRBV28; D gene: NA; CDR3 protein: CASSKNIQYF; CDR3 DNA: TGTGCCAGCAGTAAAAACATTCAGTACTTC
clone size: NA; J gene: TRBJ2-7; V gene: TRBV7-6; D gene: NA; CDR3 protein: CASSDDSSYEQYF; CDR3 DNA: TGTGCCAGCAGCGATGACAGTTCCTACGAGCAGTACTTC
clone size: NA; J gene: TRBJ2-1; V gene: TRBV27; D gene: TRBD1; CDR3 protein: CASSIGQGANNEQFF; CDR3 DNA: TGTGCCAGCAGCATTGGACAGGGGGCGAACAATGAGCAGTTCTTC
clone size: NA; J gene: TRBJ2-7; V gene: TRBV4-2; D gene: NA; CDR3 protein: CASSQVAVGGEGYEQYF; CDR3 DNA: TGTGCCAGCAGCCAAGTAGCTGTCGGAGGGGAAGGTTACGAGCAGTACTTC